This T cell receptor beta chain was found in a study of blood T cell repertoires in COVID-19. V was shortened by 4 bases and J by 0 bases, with 9 bases between the two germline ends. CDR1 and CDR2 (germline): SGHTA, FQGNSA. This CDR3 has 14 residues. Only in-frame clones appear in the TCRdb table, and some are missing; sequencing was by immunoSEQ multiplex PCR. The sample includes approximately 110,000 clones, almost 90% of them seen just once. Sequencing was done on a sample of peripheral blood. This chain joins TRBV7-2 and TRBJ1-1; no firm D call. This TCR came from a woman in her forties or fifties with active or convalescent COVID-19. The CDR3 loop reads CASSSGSLNTEAFF. DNA of the CDR3: TGTGCCAGCAGCTCCGGGTCCCTGAACACTGAAGCTTTCTTT.